This T cell receptor (beta chain) emerged from a study of CD8+CD57+ T cells in acquired aplastic anemia. V lost 1 base and J 3 bases, leaving 13 bases between the germline ends. CDR1 is SGHVS and CDR2 is FQNEAQ in the germline V gene. The CDR3 is made up of 15 amino acids. CDR3 and TCR beta VDJ profiling relied on genomic DNA as the template. One entry per CDR3 protein results from TCRdb running MiXCR on the reads. The sample shows about 62,000 distinct CDR3 sequences, about 56% of them seen only once. This clonotype showed up many times. This TCR came from a human donor in good health, serving as a control. The sequencing input was sorted CD4+, CD8+, or CD8+CD57+ T cells (not recorded which) from PBMCs. The gene calls are TRBV7-8 and TRBJ2-7; D tentatively reads TRBD1 or TRBD2 (6 bases each). CDR3 bases: TGTGCCAGCAGCTTAGAGGCACAGGGACTCTACGAGCAGTACTTC. Protein product: CASSLEAQGLYEQYF.